The clone carrying this T cell receptor beta chain has more than one count but fewer than ten. The second PCR ran about 6 to 11 cycles with a sample-barcoded 5' primer and J-beta primers. A tag from a template-switch adaptor with 12 random nucleotides marked each cDNA molecule. All samples yielded 2.5 million or more CDR3-containing paired-end reads. Via MiXCR, TCRdb re-called the 5' RACE reads, giving one row per CDR3 protein. The sample lists around 820,000 distinct CDR3 sequences; around 25% were seen once. The sample originates from a study of blood T cells in healthy people across ages. Each sample yielded at least 5.5 micrograms of PBMC total RNA. The same data also contributed to another study, on T cells of mothers and their children. As that study records: Donors comprised a few healthy Caucasian mothers plus their six children.

The sequence was collected from a boy between 10 and 17 years old in good health. Sequenced: blood.

CDR3 sequence (DNA): TGTGCCAGCAGCTTGGACGGGTGGGAGACCCAGTACTTC. The encoded protein is CASSLDGWETQYF. This chain joins TRBV7-2 and TRBJ2-5; D not certain. Per germline, CDR1 SGHTA and CDR2 FQGNSA. V lost 3 bases and J 5 bases, leaving 10 bases between the germline ends. This CDR3 comprises 13 residues.